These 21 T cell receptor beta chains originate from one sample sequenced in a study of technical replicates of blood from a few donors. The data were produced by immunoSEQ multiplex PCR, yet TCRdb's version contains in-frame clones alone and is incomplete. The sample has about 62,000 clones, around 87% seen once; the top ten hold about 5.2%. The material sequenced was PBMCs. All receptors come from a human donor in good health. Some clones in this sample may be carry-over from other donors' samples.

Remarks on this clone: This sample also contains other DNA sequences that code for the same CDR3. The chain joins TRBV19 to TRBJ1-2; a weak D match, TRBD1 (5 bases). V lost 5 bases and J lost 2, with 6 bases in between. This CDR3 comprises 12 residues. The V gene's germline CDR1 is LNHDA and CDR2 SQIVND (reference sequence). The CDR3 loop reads CASSRQNYGYTF. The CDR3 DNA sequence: TGTGCCAGTAGTCGACAGAACTATGGCTACACCTTC.

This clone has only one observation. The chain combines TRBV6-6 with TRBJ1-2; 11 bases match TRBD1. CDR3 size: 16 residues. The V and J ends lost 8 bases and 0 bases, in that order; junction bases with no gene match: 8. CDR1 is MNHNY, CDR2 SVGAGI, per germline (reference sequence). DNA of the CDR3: TGTGCCAGCGCCGGGACAGGGGGATTCTCTAACTATGGCTACACCTTC. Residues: CASAGTGGFSNYGYTF.

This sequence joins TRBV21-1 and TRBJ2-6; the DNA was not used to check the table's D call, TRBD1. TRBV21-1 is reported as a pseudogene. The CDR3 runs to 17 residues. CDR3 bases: TGTGCCAGCAGCGCCGACAGGACGCTCTCTGGGGCCAACGTCCTGACTTTC. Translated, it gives CASSADRTLSGANVLTF.

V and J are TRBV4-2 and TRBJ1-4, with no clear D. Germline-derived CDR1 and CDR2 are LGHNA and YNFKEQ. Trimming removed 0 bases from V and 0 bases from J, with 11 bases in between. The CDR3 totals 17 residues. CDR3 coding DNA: TGTGCCAGCAGCCAAGATGGGCCTTCTACAACTAATGAAAAACTGTTTTTT. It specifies CASSQDGPSTTNEKLFF.

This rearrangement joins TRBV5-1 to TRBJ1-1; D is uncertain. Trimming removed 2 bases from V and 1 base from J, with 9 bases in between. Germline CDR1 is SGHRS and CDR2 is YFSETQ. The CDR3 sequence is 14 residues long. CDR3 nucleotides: TGCGCCAGCAGCTTCTTGGGCACGAACACTGAAGCTTTCTTT. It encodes CASSFLGTNTEAFF. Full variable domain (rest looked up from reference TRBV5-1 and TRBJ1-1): KAGVTQTPRYLIKTRGQQVTLSCSPISGHRSVSWYQQTPGQGLQFLFEYFSETQRNKGNFPGRFSGRQFSNSRSEMNVSTLELGDSALYLCASSFLGTNTEAFFGQGTRLTVV.

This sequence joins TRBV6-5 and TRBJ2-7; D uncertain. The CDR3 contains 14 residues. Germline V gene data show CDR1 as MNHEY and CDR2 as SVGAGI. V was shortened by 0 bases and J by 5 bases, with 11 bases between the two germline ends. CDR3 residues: CASSYSSRRHEQYF. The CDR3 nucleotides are TGTGCCAGCAGTTACTCGTCTAGGCGACACGAGCAGTACTTC.

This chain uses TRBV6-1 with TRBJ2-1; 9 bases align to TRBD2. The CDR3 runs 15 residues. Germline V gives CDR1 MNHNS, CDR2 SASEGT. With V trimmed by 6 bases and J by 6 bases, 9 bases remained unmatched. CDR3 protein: CASSPTGTSRNEQFF. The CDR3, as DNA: TGTGCCAGCAGCCCGACCGGGACTAGCCGCAATGAGCAGTTCTTC.

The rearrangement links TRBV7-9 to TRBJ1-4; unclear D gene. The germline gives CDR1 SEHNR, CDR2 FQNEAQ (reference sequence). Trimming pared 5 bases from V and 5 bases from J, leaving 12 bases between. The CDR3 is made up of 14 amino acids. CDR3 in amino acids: CASSENRENEKLFF. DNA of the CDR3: TGTGCCAGCAGCGAAAACAGAGAAAATGAAAAACTGTTTTTT.

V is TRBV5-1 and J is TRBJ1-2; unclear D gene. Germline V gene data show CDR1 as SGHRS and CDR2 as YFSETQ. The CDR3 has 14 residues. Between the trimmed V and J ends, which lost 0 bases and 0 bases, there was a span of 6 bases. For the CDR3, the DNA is TGCGCCAGCAGCTTGGATTCAGCTAACTATGGCTACACCTTC. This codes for CASSLDSANYGYTF.

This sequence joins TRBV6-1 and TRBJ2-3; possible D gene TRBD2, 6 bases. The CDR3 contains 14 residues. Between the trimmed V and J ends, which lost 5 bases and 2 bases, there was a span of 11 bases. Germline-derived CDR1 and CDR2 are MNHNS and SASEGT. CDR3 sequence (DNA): TGTGCCAGCAGTTATCGGGACTCCACAGATACGCAGTATTTT. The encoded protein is CASSYRDSTDTQYF.

For the CDR3, the DNA is TGCGCCAGCAGCCTTGGACACGGTGAAAAACTGTTTTTT. It is translated as CASSLGHGEKLFF. The chain links TRBV4-1 to TRBJ1-4; D perhaps matches TRBD1 (5 bases). Deletions cut 4 bases from V and 7 bases from J, with 10 bases between. Looked up from germline, CDR1 is MGHRA and CDR2 is YSYEKL. CDR3 length: 13 amino acids.

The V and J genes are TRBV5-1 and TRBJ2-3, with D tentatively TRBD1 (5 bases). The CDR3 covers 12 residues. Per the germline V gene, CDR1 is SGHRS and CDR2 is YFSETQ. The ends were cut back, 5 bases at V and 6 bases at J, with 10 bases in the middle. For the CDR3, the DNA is TGCGCCAGCAGAAAACAGGAGGATACGCAGTATTTT. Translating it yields CASRKQEDTQYF.

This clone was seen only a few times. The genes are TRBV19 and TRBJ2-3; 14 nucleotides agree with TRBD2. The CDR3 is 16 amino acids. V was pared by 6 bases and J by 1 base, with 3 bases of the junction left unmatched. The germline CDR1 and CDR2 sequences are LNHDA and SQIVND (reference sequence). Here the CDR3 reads CASSRLAGGGTDTQYF. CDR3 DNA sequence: TGTGCCAGTAGCCGACTAGCGGGGGGGGGCACAGATACGCAGTATTTT. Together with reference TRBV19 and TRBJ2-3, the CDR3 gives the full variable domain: DGGITQSPKYLFRKEGQNVTLSCEQNLNHDAMYWYRQDPGQGLRLIYYSQIVNDFQKGDIAEGYSVSREKKESFPLTVTSAQKNPTAFYLCASSRLAGGGTDTQYFGPGTRLTVL.

The CDR3 region is CASSQGALRSSSYNEQFF. CDR3 DNA: TGTGCCAGCAGTCAGGGGGCCCTCCGCTCGAGCTCCTACAATGAGCAGTTCTTC. The chain employs TRBV11-1 and TRBJ2-1, with 8 positions matching TRBD1. The J segment lost 0 bases and the V segment lost 6 bases, leaving 13 bases of the junction unmatched. The CDR3 has 18 amino acids. Germline assignment: CDR1 SGHAT and CDR2 FQDESV (reference sequence).

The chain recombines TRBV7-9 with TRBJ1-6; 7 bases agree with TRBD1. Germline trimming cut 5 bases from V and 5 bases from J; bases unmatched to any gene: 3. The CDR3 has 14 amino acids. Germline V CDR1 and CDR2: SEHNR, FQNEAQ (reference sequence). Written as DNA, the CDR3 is TGTGCCAGCAGCCCAGACAGGGATAATTCACCCCTCCACTTT. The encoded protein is CASSPDRDNSPLHF.

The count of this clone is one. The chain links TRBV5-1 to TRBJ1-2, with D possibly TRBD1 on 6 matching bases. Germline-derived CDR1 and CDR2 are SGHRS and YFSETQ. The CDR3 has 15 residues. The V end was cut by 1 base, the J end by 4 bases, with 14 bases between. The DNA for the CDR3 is TGCGCCAGCAGCTTGAATACAGGGCAAGTCTATGGCTACACCTTC. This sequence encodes CASSLNTGQVYGYTF. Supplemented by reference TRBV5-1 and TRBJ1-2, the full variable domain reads KAGVTQTPRYLIKTRGQQVTLSCSPISGHRSVSWYQQTPGQGLQFLFEYFSETQRNKGNFPGRFSGRQFSNSRSEMNVSTLELGDSALYLCASSLNTGQVYGYTFGSGTRLTVV.

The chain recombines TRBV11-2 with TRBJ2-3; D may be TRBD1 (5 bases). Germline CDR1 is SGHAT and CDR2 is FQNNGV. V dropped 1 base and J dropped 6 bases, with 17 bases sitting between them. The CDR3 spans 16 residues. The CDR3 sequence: CASSLGLRAFEDTQYF. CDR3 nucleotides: TGTGCCAGCAGCTTAGGCCTCAGGGCCTTCGAGGATACGCAGTATTTT.

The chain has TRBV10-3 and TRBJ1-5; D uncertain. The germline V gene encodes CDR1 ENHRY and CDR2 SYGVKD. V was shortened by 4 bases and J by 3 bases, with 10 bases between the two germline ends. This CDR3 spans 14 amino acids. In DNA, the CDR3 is TGTGCCATCAGTGGAGGTGGCGACAATCAGCCCCAGCATTTT. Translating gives CAISGGGDNQPQHF.

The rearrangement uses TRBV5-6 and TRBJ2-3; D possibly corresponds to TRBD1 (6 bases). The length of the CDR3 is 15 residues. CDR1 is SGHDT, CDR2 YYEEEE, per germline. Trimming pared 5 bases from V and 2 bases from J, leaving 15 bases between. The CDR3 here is CASRRGSAATDTQYF. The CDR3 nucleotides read TGTGCCAGCAGGAGGGGGTCGGCAGCCACAGATACGCAGTATTTT.

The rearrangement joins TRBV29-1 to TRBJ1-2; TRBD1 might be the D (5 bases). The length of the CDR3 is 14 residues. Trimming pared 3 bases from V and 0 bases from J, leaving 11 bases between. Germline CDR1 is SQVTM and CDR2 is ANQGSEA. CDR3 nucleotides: TGCAGCGTTGACGGTGGGGCAGCTAACTATGGCTACACCTTC. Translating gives CSVDGGAANYGYTF.

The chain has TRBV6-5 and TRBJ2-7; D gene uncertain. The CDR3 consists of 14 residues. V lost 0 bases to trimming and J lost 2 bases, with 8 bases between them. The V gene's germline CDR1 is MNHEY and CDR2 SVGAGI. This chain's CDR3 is CASSYSRRTYEQYF. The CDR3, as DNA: TGTGCCAGCAGTTACTCGCGCCGAACCTACGAGCAGTACTTC.